The T cell receptor (beta chain) described here comes from a study of control samples from healthy donors and cancer patients. Method: immunoSEQ multiplex PCR; TCRdb's copy keeps in-frame clones and lacks some. The table has some 150,000 clones, less than 95% seen once; the top ten hold 12% to 15%. The CDR3 sequence is 13 residues long. V lost 7 bases, J lost 5 bases, and 14 bases lay in between. The TCR was taken from a man in his fifties or sixties with colorectal cancer. The sample was PBMCs. The chain recombines TRBV12-3 or TRBV12-4 with TRBJ2-5, with D maybe TRBD1 (6 bases). The DNA for the CDR3 is TGTGCCAGCAAGGGGGATCTGGAGGAGACCCAGTACTTC. The encoded protein is CASKGDLEETQYF.